The present TCR beta chain was sequenced within a study of T cell repertoires in cytomegalovirus infection. Whole-study context: CMV infection plus the matching HLA type was flagged by public TCR beta signatures. Study outcomes and limitations: CMV carriers with the relevant HLA were identified by cumulative public TCR beta family frequency. HLA-C-restricted CMV clonotypes gave the most frequent clonotype in two of eight donors.

One entry per CDR3 protein results from TCRdb running MiXCR on the reads. The data show about 530,000 distinct CDR3 sequences, more than 25% seen once. Germline CDR1 is SGHNT and CDR2 is YENEEA. Trimming cost V 4 bases and J 0 bases, with 15 bases left between them. The CDR3 is made up of 16 amino acids. The sample holds a few counts of this clonotype. The antigen remains unidentified. The sample was PBMCs. The chain carries TRBV11-3 and TRBJ2-5, with D possibly matching TRBD2 (6 bases). The clonotype comes from a human donor in good health (CMV status not recorded). Some clones in this sample may be carry-over from other donors' samples. DNA for the CDR3: TGTGCCAGCAGCTCCAGCCGGGAGCGGTACCAAGAGACCCAGTACTTC. Residues: CASSSSRERYQETQYF.